This T cell receptor beta chain was sequenced for a study of CD8+ T cells in alopecia areata. General observations from the study: Sequencing of scalp tissue also captures the resident alphabeta T cells of normal skin. Lesional scalp, notably in alopecia totalis/universalis, had clonality above that of normal scalp.

The authors sorted CD4+ and CD8+ T cells from PBMCs. This CDR3 is 15 amino acids long. Trimming cost V 4 bases and J 4 bases, with 16 bases left between them. Germline loops: CDR1 SNHLY, CDR2 FYNNEI. This clone turned up a few times. Its antigen remains unidentified. Following RNA extraction, reverse transcription yielded cDNA that acted as the sequencing template. The table came from immunoSEQ multiplex PCR; TCRdb's copy has only in-frame clones and leaves some out. The table lists more than 100,000 clones, around 60% of them singletons, with around 10% in the top ten. The specimen sequenced was CD4+ T cells sorted from blood. This TCR was recovered from a human donor in good health. This chain connects TRBV2 to TRBJ1-2, with D possibly being TRBD1 (5 bases). CDR3 coding DNA: TGTGCCAGCAGTGTGGAAGGGGATAAGGGCTATGGCTACACCTTC. Protein sequence: CASSVEGDKGYGYTF.